The rows below give T cell receptor beta chains drawn from one sample of a study of untreated major depressive disorder. Data came from immunoSEQ multiplex PCR; TCRdb stores just in-frame clones and leaves some out. The sample carries some 21,000 clones, about 90% recorded once. Sequencing was performed on CD4+ T cells from PBMCs. Every receptor here comes from a woman in her thirties or forties in good health. Both conserved end residues are trimmed from each CDR3. Not all rows give a size; the values are once, few, many and, for expanded clones, a class.

size | V | length | CDR3
- | TRBV19 | 12 | ASIKSGLVGEQF
- | TRBV10-3 | 10 | ATCSDGNTIY
- | TRBV28 | 16 | ASSLGGDPWRGAYEQY
- | TRBV4-1 | 13 | ASSRTRVGNQPQH
- | TRBV7-2 | 15 | ASSLWEGTGGIYGYT
once | TRBV5-1 | 13 | ASSSRPGTEYGYT
once | TRBV5-5 | 13 | ASSPLTGLNTEAF
- | TRBV2 | 13 | ASSEVVLEQDEQY
once | TRBV4-1 | 12 | ASSQLGQVDGYT
- | TRBV23-1 | 13 | ASSQICRGQETQY
- | TRBV18 | 14 | ASSPPVPGGDSPLH
- | TRBV29-1 | 14 | SVADVGGRNPYEQY
- | TRBV2 | 9 | ASSEPEKLF
- | TRBV5-5 | 12 | ASSSEQYQETQY
- | TRBV18 | 13 | ASSPDLGTGAGYT
few | TRBV5-6 | 17 | ASSLRPGRQLATNEKLF
- | TRBV5-4 | 14 | ASSLRLAGVADTQY
- | TRBV19 | 13 | ASTGTGDRATEAF
- | TRBV5-1 | 15 | ASSLVWGGRDSYEQY
few | TRBV4-2 | 12 | ASSQSRNLHEQF
once | TRBV5-1 | 14 | ASSLVVSGGTGELF
- | TRBV2 | 11 | ASSLRGPGELF
- | TRBV2 | 14 | ASREKGQGATGELF
- | TRBV28 | 11 | ATKTGTNEKLF
- | TRBV18 | 13 | ASSQQTGSTDTQY
once | TRBV14 | 16 | ASSQDLGERGRNTEAF
few | TRBV2 | 11 | ASSVGGNTEAF
- | TRBV30 | 9 | AWGIPGLAF
few | TRBV15 | 11 | ATSRDPGDEQY